The 2 T cell receptor delta chains listed next were all sequenced from one sample in a study of γδ T cells in repeated Plasmodium falciparum infection. Gammadelta T cells were flow-sorted from PBMC into Vgamma9/Vdelta2+ and Vdelta2-negative populations for bulk analysis. TCRdb called clones anew from the multiplex PCR reads with CATT. The data contain some 100,000 delta-chain clones, roughly 1.4% of them singletons. Sequencing was carried out using gamma-delta T cells from blood. The receptors were sampled from a pool of human donors (malaria-infected and uninfected, not separated).

This clone appeared many times. This sample also contains other DNA sequences that code for the same CDR3. This chain connects TRDV2 to TRDJ1, with 9 bases aligning to TRDD3. The CDR3 has 19 amino acids. J gave up 0 bases and V 0 bases, and 13 bases lay outside the gene matches. CDR1 is GEAIGNYY and CDR2 is EKD in the germline V gene. CDR3 nucleotides: TGTGCCTGTGACACCATGAGGGGATACGTTTTCTCGGACACCGATAAACTCATCTTT. Translating gives CACDTMRGYVFSDTDKLIF.

In its sample, this clone was seen a few times. This probably arose from a read error, given a far larger clone one base away. This CDR3 is also generated by other DNA sequences in the sample. The DNA of the CDR3 is TGTGCCTGTGACACCCGTACTGGGGGATACTCAACCTTCACTGATAAACTCATCTTT. Translating it yields CACDTRTGGYSTFTDKLIF. This sequence joins TRDV2 and TRDJ1; 12 bases fit TRDD3. The J gene is absent in TCRdb and was assigned here via DNA matching to germline. This CDR3 region has 19 residues. With V trimmed by 0 bases and J by 5 bases, 15 bases remained unmatched. The germline gives CDR1 GEAIGNYY, CDR2 EKD.